These 3 T cell receptor beta chains share one sample of origin, sequenced in a study of T cells after yellow fever vaccination. A single record per CDR3 protein comes from TCRdb applying MiXCR to the 5' RACE reads. The table has approximately 580,000 distinct CDR3 sequences, less than 20% seen once. Specimen: PBMCs, collected 5 days after the first yellow fever vaccination. The source of these receptors is a man aged 18 to 30 who received the YFV17D yellow fever vaccine.

The chain combines TRBV10-3 with TRBJ2-6; D remains unclear. With 2 bases removed from V and 0 bases from J, the gap between germline ends came to 11 bases. The CDR3 contains 17 residues. Germline CDR1 ENHRY, CDR2 SYGVKD. In DNA form, the CDR3 reads TGTGCCATCAGTGAGATTCGACGGATCTCTGGGGCCAACGTCCTGACTTTC. This encodes CAISEIRRISGANVLTF.

This clonotype has a handful of counts. The rearrangement joins TRBV28 to TRBJ2-1; D uncertain. V lost 7 bases, J lost 1 base, and 11 bases lay in between. CDR3 length: 14 amino acids. Germline-derived CDR1 and CDR2 are MDHEN and SYDVKM. CDR3 coding DNA: TGTGCCAGCACCAAATCTGCGTCCTACAATGAGCAGTTCTTC. It codes for CASTKSASYNEQFF.

This clonotype was seen a handful of times. The genes are TRBV7-2 and TRBJ2-2; no clear D. Per germline, CDR1 SGHTA and CDR2 FQGNSA. The CDR3 runs to 16 residues. V gave up 2 bases and J gave up 4 bases, with 14 bases separating them. As DNA, the CDR3 is TGTGCCAGCAGCTTAAATGGCCCCGCCGGCACCGGGGAGCTGTTTTTT. Its protein product is CASSLNGPAGTGELFF.